The clone carrying this TCR beta chain was seen only a few times. The sample comes from a study of molecular identifiers for immune sequencing clone quantification. The CDR3 consists of 15 residues. Germline V gene data show CDR1 as MNHEY and CDR2 as SVGEGT. The V gene lost 4 bases and the J gene lost 4 bases, with 15 bases spanning the gap. Via MiXCR, TCRdb re-called the PCR reads, giving one row per CDR3 protein. The data contain 250,000 to 350,000 distinct CDR3 sequences, about 22% of them singletons. Source material: naive CD8+ T cells from blood, with Jurkat cell RNA spiked in. The subset is: FACS-sorted CD8+CD4-CCR7+CD45RA+ naive T cells. The chain has TRBV6-2 or TRBV6-3 and TRBJ2-3; D may be TRBD1 or TRBD2 (5 bases each). This receptor was identified in a human donor in good health. Some libraries in this study had Jurkat cell RNA spiked in. The CDR3 nucleotides read TGTGCCAGCAGTTCGTCGGGGACCCTTGCAGATACGCAGTATTTT. This translates into CASSSSGTLADTQYF.